A single sample gave rise to the 23 T cell receptor beta chains below, sequenced in a study of T cells after yellow fever vaccination. TCRdb itself ran the 5' RACE reads through MiXCR, one entry per CDR3 protein. Among 400,000 or so distinct CDR3 sequences listed, approximately 6% were seen once. The material sequenced was PBMCs, taken 5 days after the yellow fever booster vaccination. These receptors were collected from a man aged 25 to 40 who received the YFV17D yellow fever vaccine.

This clonotype appeared many times. The chain couples TRBV14 to TRBJ2-2; 10 bases map to TRBD2. CDR1 and CDR2 (germline): SGHDN, FVKESK. CDR3 size: 16 residues. With V trimmed by 5 bases and J by 3 bases, 6 bases remained unmatched. CDR3 nucleotides: TGTGCCAGCAGCGACAGCGGGAGGGATTACACCGGGGAGCTGTTTTTT. Translated, it gives CASSDSGRDYTGELFF.

This clonotype came up a few times. The rearrangement links TRBV18 to TRBJ2-4; 7 bases fit TRBD2. This CDR3 has 15 amino acids. Per the germline V gene, CDR1 is KGHSH and CDR2 is LQKENI. Trimming removed 4 bases from V and 0 bases from J; junction bases left unmatched: 3. As DNA, the CDR3 is TGTGCCAGCTCACGTGGACTAGGAGCCAAAAACATTCAGTACTTC. This gives the protein CASSRGLGAKNIQYF.

This clonotype came up many times. The chain carries TRBV27 and TRBJ2-5, with a tentative D call TRBD1 (6 bases). There are 14 residues in the CDR3. V dropped 3 bases and J dropped 2 bases, with 10 bases sitting between them. The germline V gene has CDR1 MNHEY and CDR2 SMNVEV (reference sequence). Written as DNA, the CDR3 is TGTGCCAGCAGTTTCAGGGGTCGACAAGAGACCCAGTACTTC. Translated, it gives CASSFRGRQETQYF.

This clonotype showed up just a few times. The rearrangement joins TRBV18 to TRBJ2-7, with 11 bases aligning to TRBD1. The V gene end was trimmed by 5 bases and the J gene end by 7 bases; junction bases not matched to a gene: 4. Germline CDR1 is KGHSH and CDR2 is LQKENI. The CDR3 is 13 amino acids. The DNA for the CDR3 is TGTGCCAGCTCAGCCCGGGACAGGGGGGAGCAGTACTTC. Protein product: CASSARDRGEQYF. The full variable domain, in which reference TRBV18 and TRBJ2-7 provide the parts outside the CDR3, is NAGVMQNPRHLVRRRGQEARLRCSPMKGHSHVYWYRQLPEEGLKFMVYLQKENIIDESGMPKERFSAEFPKEGPSILRIQQVVRGDSAAYFCASSARDRGEQYFGPGTRLTVT.

The V gene is TRBV11-2, the J gene TRBJ2-6, with D possibly called TRBD1 or TRBD2 (5 bases each). CDR1 SGHAT and CDR2 FQNNGV come from the germline V gene. The ends were cut back, 3 bases at V and 0 bases at J, with 15 bases in the middle. This CDR3 is built from 18 residues. CDR3 DNA: TGTGCCAGCAGCTTCTCGGGGACGATCAGCTCTGGGGCCAACGTCCTGACTTTC. This sequence encodes CASSFSGTISSGANVLTF.

This clonotype has only a few counts. The chain employs TRBV4-2 and TRBJ2-1; D gene uncertain. Germline values: CDR1 LGHNA, CDR2 YNFKEQ. This CDR3 has 14 residues. V lost 0 bases, J lost 10 bases, and 13 bases lay in between. The CDR3: CASSQEAFGVEQFF. In DNA form, the CDR3 reads TGTGCCAGCAGCCAAGAGGCGTTCGGCGTGGAGCAGTTCTTC.

The sample holds a few counts of this clonotype. The chain links TRBV7-2 to TRBJ2-2; D remains unclear. Germline CDR1 reads SGHTA; CDR2 reads FQGNSA. Trimming removed 5 bases at V and 2 bases at J, with 12 bases between. There are 15 residues in the CDR3. The CDR3 sequence: CASSPGPKNTGELFF. Written as DNA, the CDR3 is TGTGCCAGCAGCCCCGGGCCCAAAAACACCGGGGAGCTGTTTTTT.

The chain uses TRBV5-6 and TRBJ2-3, with TRBD2 matching over 11 bases. Looked up from germline, CDR1 is SGHDT and CDR2 is YYEEEE. V shed 1 base, J shed 5 bases, and the junction held 3 bases outside the gene matches. The CDR3 runs 15 residues. CDR3 nucleotides: TGTGCCAGCAGCTTGCTAGCGGGAGGTCAAGATACGCAGTATTTT. Translated, it gives CASSLLAGGQDTQYF.

In its sample, this clonotype was seen a few times. The chain uses TRBV19 and TRBJ2-2; TRBD2 matches at 8 bases. Germline CDR1 is LNHDA and CDR2 is SQIVND (reference sequence). The CDR3 totals 15 residues. After removal of 6 bases from V and 0 bases from J, the junction contained 3 bases not matched to a gene. The CDR3 reads CASSTGLANTGELFF. CDR3 coding DNA: TGTGCCAGTAGCACGGGACTAGCGAACACCGGGGAGCTGTTTTTT.

At least ten counts were recorded for this clonotype. This rearrangement joins TRBV20-1 to TRBJ2-1, with TRBD2 matching over 10 bases. The germline V gene has CDR1 DFQATT and CDR2 SNEGSKA (reference sequence). The CDR3 runs to 15 residues. The J segment lost 4 bases and the V segment lost 5 bases, leaving 8 bases of the junction unmatched. CDR3 protein: CSAGIAGGGYNEQFF. CDR3 nucleotides: TGCAGTGCTGGAATAGCGGGAGGTGGGTACAATGAGCAGTTCTTC.

This clonotype has ten or more counts. The chain has TRBV5-1 and TRBJ2-7, with TRBD1 matching over 8 bases. From germline, CDR1 is SGHRS and CDR2 YFSETQ. The CDR3 runs to 14 residues. V was clipped by 4 bases and J by 3 bases; unmatched bases: 6. The CDR3 reads CASSLPGQGYEQYF. CDR3 in DNA: TGCGCCAGCAGCCTACCAGGACAGGGCTACGAGCAGTACTTC.

V and J are TRBV7-6 and TRBJ1-1, with D possibly matching TRBD1 (6 bases). Germline CDR1 SGHVS, CDR2 FNYEAQ. This CDR3 has 12 amino acids. V was pared by 5 bases and J by 8 bases, with 12 bases between. DNA of the CDR3: TGTGCCAGCAGCCCAGGCAGGGGAGAAGCTTTCTTT. This translates into CASSPGRGEAFF.

This clonotype came up a few times. The chain uses TRBV20-1 and TRBJ2-1; the D gene is possibly TRBD1 (6 bases). Germline CDR1 DFQATT, CDR2 SNEGSKA (reference sequence). The CDR3 is made up of 14 amino acids. V was trimmed by 6 bases and J by 4 bases, leaving 16 bases between them. The CDR3 DNA reads TGCAGTGCGCGGACTCCAGGGGCATACAATGAGCAGTTCTTC. It specifies CSARTPGAYNEQFF.

For this clonotype: This may be a read error, as it is one base from a much larger clone. CDR3 sequence (DNA): TGTGCCAGCAGCTTAAAGACATACAACTACAATGGGCAGTTCTTC. It is translated as CASSLKTYNYNGQFF. The chain links TRBV7-2 to TRBJ2-1; D not resolved. This CDR3 is 15 amino acids long. The V gene's germline CDR1 is SGHTA and CDR2 FQGNSA.

This clonotype was observed at least ten times. CDR3 coding DNA: TGTGCCAGCAGCCCATCGGGGGTAGCGGGAGAGGGTGAGCAGTTCTTC. This encodes CASSPSGVAGEGEQFF. The chain uses TRBV4-2 and TRBJ2-1, with TRBD2 matching 9 bases. Germline-derived CDR1 and CDR2 are LGHNA and YNFKEQ. CDR3 length: 16 residues. The trim removed 4 bases at V and 9 bases at J, leaving 13 bases unmatched.

This clonotype appeared a few times. V usage is TRBV2 and J usage is TRBJ1-2; unclear D gene. The germline gives CDR1 SNHLY, CDR2 FYNNEI. The V and J ends lost 5 bases and 3 bases respectively, with 10 bases between them. The CDR3 runs to 13 residues. The CDR3 coding sequence is TGTGCCAGCAGTTCCCAGGCGGACTATGGCTACACCTTC. Encoded protein: CASSSQADYGYTF.

This clonotype was detected a few times. The CDR3 coding sequence is TGTGCCAGCAGTCCGCAAGCAAGTAGGAATTCACCCCTCCACTTT. It yields the protein CASSPQASRNSPLHF. V gene TRBV28 combines with J gene TRBJ1-6; D remains unclear. Germline-derived CDR1 and CDR2 are MDHEN and SYDVKM. The CDR3 spans 15 residues. The V end was cut by 5 bases, the J end by 7 bases, with 15 bases between.

This clonotype was seen more than once but under ten times. The rearrangement joins TRBV21-1 to TRBJ2-1; TRBD2, the table's D call, lacks a check against the DNA. TRBV21-1 is recorded as a pseudogene. The CDR3 loop spans 20 amino acids. The CDR3 nucleotides read TGTGCCAGCAGAGTTATGACGGGACTAGCGGGAGTTCAGACTGGCAATGAGCAGTTCTTC. It codes for CASRVMTGLAGVQTGNEQFF.

This chain uses TRBV5-1 with TRBJ2-1; D possibly matches TRBD1 or TRBD2 (5 bases each). Germline CDR1 and CDR2: SGHRS and YFSETQ. The CDR3 is made up of 13 amino acids. V was clipped by 4 bases and J by 7 bases, with 12 bases between them. The CDR3 region has the DNA TGCGCCAGCAGCGTTGGGACGCCGAATGAGCAGTTCTTC. Its protein is CASSVGTPNEQFF.

The sample holds a few counts of this clonotype. The chain is built from TRBV27 and TRBJ1-5; D perhaps matches TRBD1 (6 bases). CDR1 MNHEY and CDR2 SMNVEV come from the germline V gene (reference sequence). The germline V and J ends were trimmed by 11 bases and 3 bases, with 17 bases remaining between them. CDR3 length equals 14 residues. CDR3 sequence reads: CAPEGGGLNQPQHF. CDR3 in DNA: TGTGCCCCCGAAGGCGGGGGGCTCAATCAGCCCCAGCATTTT.

The chain uses TRBV7-8 and TRBJ2-1; TRBD2 matches at 9 bases. Germline CDR1 reads SGHVS; CDR2 reads FQNEAQ. This CDR3 is built from 15 residues. Trimming at V came to 3 bases and at J to 7 bases, leaving 7 bases not matched to a gene. CDR3 region: CASSFSGRGVNEQFF. DNA for the CDR3: TGTGCCAGCAGCTTTAGCGGGAGAGGCGTGAATGAGCAGTTCTTC.

Many counts were recorded for this clonotype. The V call is TRBV12-3 or TRBV12-4, the J call TRBJ2-1, with D perhaps assigned TRBD1 or TRBD2 (5 bases each). The CDR3 loop spans 13 amino acids. Trimming stripped 6 bases from V and 5 bases from J, with 11 bases between. The CDR3 sequence is CASSSGTDNEQFF. The CDR3 DNA reads TGTGCCAGCAGCTCTGGGACCGACAATGAGCAGTTCTTC.

This clonotype has only a few counts. The chain employs TRBV4-2 and TRBJ2-5; 13 bases align to TRBD2. In germline, CDR1 is LGHNA, CDR2 YNFKEQ. CDR3 length equals 18 residues. With 1 base clipped from V and 4 bases from J, the junction kept 9 bases outside the gene matches. The chain's CDR3 is CASSQARGLAGSGETQYF. The CDR3, as DNA: TGTGCCAGCAGCCAAGCCCGGGGACTAGCGGGATCAGGAGAGACCCAGTACTTC.